Below, 23 T cell receptor beta chains from the same sample are listed, as sequenced in a study of cytomegalovirus exposure and HLA in healthy donors (dated by TCRdb to between 2016 and 2019). The protocol used for the library was the immunoSEQ multiplex PCR assay. For the multiplex PCR, a mixture combining 60 forward primers for TCR Vbeta segments and 13 reverse primers for TCR Jbeta segments was used. The immuneACCESS repertoire file appears here via TCRdb, limited to in-frame rearrangements. These files lack a portion of the clones; in checked studies, under half of the deficit traces to unresolved V genes, and the cause of the others is not known. The sample records 100,000 or so clones, under 80% of which are singletons. Jointly, the top ten make up around 6.5% of the sample. The sequencing sample was made of PBMCs. Every receptor here comes from a woman in her twenties or thirties in good health and CMV-seronegative.

The chain combines TRBV6-6 with TRBJ2-7, with TRBD1 as a possible D gene (6 bases). The CDR3 contains 13 residues. V was clipped by 5 bases and J by 3 bases, with 11 bases between them. Germline CDR1 and CDR2: MNHNY and SVGAGI (reference sequence). The CDR3 sequence is CASSPYRVYEQYF. The CDR3 DNA sequence: TGTGCCAGCAGTCCGTACAGGGTCTACGAGCAGTACTTC.

The chain is built from TRBV2 and TRBJ1-4; TRBD1 matches 9 bases. The trim removed 7 bases at V and 8 bases at J, leaving 8 bases unmatched. Looked up from germline, CDR1 is SNHLY and CDR2 is FYNNEI. The CDR3 totals 14 residues. CDR3 region: CASTGDRAEEKLFF. CDR3 nucleotide sequence: TGTGCCAGCACGGGGGACAGGGCCGAGGAAAAACTGTTTTTT.

The rearrangement uses TRBV29-1 and TRBJ2-7, with no clear D. The CDR3 has 11 amino acids. V lost 3 bases and J 5 bases, leaving 8 bases between the germline ends. Germline lookup yields CDR1 SQVTM and CDR2 ANQGSEA. The CDR3 DNA is TGCAGCGTTGAGGTTGGAGACGAGCAGTACTTC. Its translation is CSVEVGDEQYF.

In this sample, this clone turned up a few times. CDR3 coding DNA: TGCGCCAGCAGCTCTGACCTTCTAGGCGAGCAGTACTTC. Its translation is CASSSDLLGEQYF. The chain has TRBV5-1 and TRBJ2-7, with unresolved D. Germline V gene sequence: CDR1 SGHRS, CDR2 YFSETQ. The V end lost 3 bases, the J end lost 6 bases, and 13 bases lay between the germline ends. The CDR3 extends over 13 amino acids.

The chain links TRBV5-1 to TRBJ2-3; 10 bases are shared with TRBD2. After removal of 5 bases from V and 3 bases from J, the junction contained 15 bases not matched to a gene. The CDR3 is 18 residues long. The germline CDR1 and CDR2 sequences are SGHRS and YFSETQ. CDR3 region: CASRIASSGRGGTDTQYF. The DNA of the CDR3 is TGCGCCAGCAGGATAGCCAGCAGCGGGAGGGGCGGTACAGATACGCAGTATTTT.

The chain uses TRBV2 and TRBJ2-7, with TRBD2 identical over 10 bases. The CDR3 extends over 15 amino acids. V dropped 6 bases and J dropped 5; count of bases not matched to a gene: 10. Germline V CDR1 and CDR2: SNHLY, FYNNEI. This chain's CDR3 is CASSLLGLATHEQYF. DNA for the CDR3: TGTGCCAGCAGCCTCTTGGGACTAGCGACCCACGAGCAGTACTTC.

The table lists this clone with a few counts. This chain links TRBV10-1 with TRBJ2-1; 9 bases are a match to TRBD2. CDR1 is WNHNN, CDR2 SYGVQD, per germline (reference sequence). The CDR3 length is 16 residues. Trimming took 0 bases from V and 9 from J; bases not matched to a gene: 9. The CDR3 loop reads CASSESWSSGAGEQFF. For the CDR3, the DNA is TGCGCCAGCAGTGAGTCGTGGTCTAGCGGGGCGGGTGAGCAGTTCTTC.

The DNA for the CDR3 is TGCGCCAGCAGCAAGGGGACTAGCGGCCTCACAGATACGCAGTATTTT. This translates into CASSKGTSGLTDTQYF. The chain employs TRBV5-1 and TRBJ2-3, with 11 bases identical to TRBD2. Germline trimming cut 4 bases from V and 2 bases from J; bases unmatched to any gene: 6. Germline V CDR1 and CDR2: SGHRS, YFSETQ. The CDR3 runs to 16 residues.

The genes are TRBV25-1 and TRBJ2-7; D gene ambiguous. V lost 1 base to trimming and J lost 0 bases, with 10 bases between them. The CDR3 spans 15 residues. Germline CDR1 MGHDK, CDR2 SYGVNS. The CDR3 sequence is CASSESYSPSYEQYF. In DNA, the CDR3 is TGTGCCAGCAGTGAATCCTACAGCCCCTCCTACGAGCAGTACTTC.

The gene calls are TRBV10-3 and TRBJ1-2, with TRBD1 identical over 8 bases. The ends lost 4 bases at V and 6 bases at J; junction bases unmatched: 13. CDR3 size: 16 residues. Germline-derived CDR1 and CDR2 are ENHRY and SYGVKD. The CDR3, as DNA: TGTGCCATCAGTGTGAGTCGGGACAGGATAGGAGATGGCTACACCTTC. Protein: CAISVSRDRIGDGYTF.

The chain combines TRBV4-1 with TRBJ2-7, with a tentative D call TRBD1 (5 bases). Trimming took 0 bases from V and 3 from J, leaving 12 bases between them. CDR3 length: 15 residues. Germline CDR1 and CDR2: MGHRA and YSYEKL. CDR3 sequence: CASSQEVSGRYEQYF. The CDR3 DNA reads as TGCGCCAGCAGCCAAGAAGTGTCAGGGCGCTACGAGCAGTACTTC.

The chain has TRBV5-1 and TRBJ1-2; TRBD1 is a possible D gene (6 bases). The CDR3 covers 16 residues. Trimming stripped 4 bases from V and 4 bases from J, with 20 bases between. Germline V gives CDR1 SGHRS, CDR2 YFSETQ. The CDR3 coding sequence is TGCGCCAGCAGCCTGGGCCCCCGGGGGGCAAGCTATGGCTACACCTTC. It yields the protein CASSLGPRGASYGYTF.

The table lists this clone with a count of one. V gene TRBV6-5 combines with J gene TRBJ2-7, with a weak D call TRBD1 (6 bases). This CDR3 is 14 amino acids long. Germline V gene sequence: CDR1 MNHEY, CDR2 SVGAGI. Trimming pared 1 base from V and 5 bases from J, leaving 12 bases between. CDR3 DNA: TGTGCCAGCAGTTACTTAACAGGGAACCACGAGCAGTACTTC. Protein sequence: CASSYLTGNHEQYF.

The chain couples TRBV11-3 to TRBJ2-1; 7 bases map to TRBD2. CDR3 size: 12 residues. Germline assignment: CDR1 SGHNT and CDR2 YENEEA. The ends lost 6 bases at V and 8 bases at J; junction bases unmatched: 4. The CDR3 protein is CASSWEGDEQFF. The CDR3, as DNA: TGTGCCAGCAGTTGGGAGGGCGATGAGCAGTTCTTC.

This clone is judged medium-sized. The chain uses TRBV2 and TRBJ1-1; D call uncertain. V was clipped by 8 bases and J by 8 bases, with 12 bases between them. Germline CDR1 reads SNHLY; CDR2 reads FYNNEI. The CDR3 is 11 amino acids. The CDR3 sequence is CASFGVAEAFF. Written as DNA, the CDR3 is TGTGCCAGCTTCGGGGTCGCCGAAGCTTTCTTT.

The V and J genes are TRBV27 and TRBJ1-1; maybe TRBD1 (6 bases). The CDR3 has 14 residues. The V end was cut by 6 bases, the J end by 1 base, with 12 bases between. Germline loops: CDR1 MNHEY, CDR2 SMNVEV (reference sequence). CDR3 bases: TGTGCCAGCAGGGGACGGACAGAGAACACTGAAGCTTTCTTT. Translated, it gives CASRGRTENTEAFF.

The rearrangement joins TRBV5-6 to TRBJ1-6; 10 bases are shared with TRBD1. Germline CDR1 and CDR2: SGHDT and YYEEEE. The J segment lost 6 bases and the V segment lost 2 bases, leaving 5 bases of the junction unmatched. The CDR3 is 16 residues long. The CDR3 protein is CASSFGTGVSNSPLHF. In DNA form, the CDR3 reads TGTGCCAGCAGCTTTGGGACAGGGGTTAGTAATTCACCCCTCCACTTT.

The chain couples TRBV10-1 to TRBJ2-3; 8 positions agree with TRBD2. V shed 6 bases and J 2 bases; nucleotides not matched to a gene: 16. In germline, CDR1 is WNHNN, CDR2 SYGVQD (reference sequence). The CDR3 is made up of 18 amino acids. CDR3: CASRKSGGGPGVTDTQYF. CDR3 bases: TGCGCCAGCAGGAAATCCGGGGGGGGGCCCGGGGTCACAGATACGCAGTATTTT.

The CDR3 is CASRTSGSSWQYF. The CDR3 bases are TGTGCCAGCAGGACTAGCGGGAGTTCTTGGCAGTACTTC. The chain is built from TRBV5-6 and TRBJ2-7; TRBD2 aligns across 12 bases. Germline lookup yields CDR1 SGHDT and CDR2 YYEEEE. This CDR3 has 13 amino acids. V shed 5 bases and J 9 bases; nucleotides not matched to a gene: 6. Together with reference TRBV5-6 and TRBJ2-7, the CDR3 gives the full variable domain: DAGVTQSPTHLIKTRGQQVTLRCSPKSGHDTVSWYQQALGQGPQFIFQYYEEEERQRGNFPDRFSGHQFPNYSSELNVNALLLGDSALYLCASRTSGSSWQYFGPGTRLTVT.

The J gene is TRBJ2-7, the V gene TRBV2; TRBD1 aligns across 8 bases. With 6 bases clipped from V and 7 bases from J, the junction kept 8 bases outside the gene matches. Looked up from germline, CDR1 is SNHLY and CDR2 is FYNNEI. The CDR3 totals 13 residues. The CDR3 loop reads CASSPDRGGEQYF. The CDR3 DNA reads as TGTGCCAGCAGCCCCGACAGGGGTGGTGAGCAGTACTTC. The entire variable domain, with the rest obtained from reference TRBV2 and TRBJ2-7, is as follows: EPEVTQTPSHQVTQMGQEVILRCVPISNHLYFYWYRQILGQKVEFLVSFYNNEISEKSEIFDDQFSVERPDGSNFTLKIRSTKLEDSAMYFCASSPDRGGEQYFGPGTRLTVT.

In this sample, this clone turned up a few times. CDR3 in DNA: TGTGCCAGCAGCCTAGACGAGGGGAACACTGAAGCTTTCTTT. Its protein is CASSLDEGNTEAFF. The J gene is TRBJ1-1, the V gene TRBV7-6, with D uncertain. V was shortened by 5 bases and J by 1 base, with 11 bases between the two germline ends. The germline CDR1 and CDR2 sequences are SGHVS and FNYEAQ. This CDR3 contains 14 residues.

The chain recombines TRBV30 with TRBJ2-2; D remains ambiguous. V lost 3 bases and J 0 bases, leaving 5 bases between the germline ends. Germline V gene lookup returns CDR1 GTSNPN and CDR2 SVGIG (reference sequence). The CDR3 has 13 residues. The CDR3 region is CAWRQSNTGELFF. CDR3 DNA: TGTGCCTGGAGACAGTCGAACACCGGGGAGCTGTTTTTT.

The chain is built from TRBV7-3 and TRBJ1-2, with TRBD1 matching over 7 bases. The V and J ends lost 1 base and 6 bases, in that order; junction bases with no gene match: 5. Germline-derived CDR1 and CDR2 are SGHTA and FQGTGA. This CDR3 region has 14 residues. The CDR3 reads CASSLKGGQDGYTF. As DNA, the CDR3 is TGTGCCAGCAGCTTAAAGGGAGGACAGGATGGCTACACCTTC.